The entry below describes one TCR beta chain. The antigen is not known. Combining a sample-barcoded 5' primer with a J-beta primer mix, a second PCR ran for 7 to 11 cycles. TCRdb passed the 5' RACE reads through MiXCR, listing each CDR3 protein once. This table holds 950,000 to 1,200,000 distinct CDR3 sequences, about two fifths found once. The data were obtained in a study of blood T cells in healthy people across ages. The CDR3 runs 14 residues. The trim removed 3 bases at V and 7 bases at J, leaving 7 bases unmatched. Study findings and constraints: The diversity estimates, figures obtained from one million T cells, were considered underestimates.

The J gene is TRBJ1-2, the V gene TRBV12-3 or TRBV12-4; 8 nucleotides match TRBD1. The material sequenced was blood. This receptor was taken from a man between 18 and 29 years old in good health. The CDR3 sequence is CASSFGQGVGGYTF. The CDR3 nucleotides are TGTGCCAGCAGTTTCGGACAGGGTGTAGGTGGCTACACCTTC.